This T cell receptor beta chain came from a study of cytomegalovirus exposure and HLA in healthy donors. Trimming shortened V by 4 bases and J by 3 bases, and 7 bases separated the two germline ends. This CDR3 region has 13 residues. CDR1 is SNHLY and CDR2 is FYNNEI in the germline V gene. PCR used 60 Vbeta primers and 13 Jbeta primers. The protocol was immunoSEQ multiplex PCR, while the TCRdb copy is restricted to in-frame clones and leaves out a portion. The repertoire holds fewer than 200,000 clones, with roughly 80% as singletons. This receptor was taken from a female donor in good health and CMV-seronegative. The chain joins TRBV2 to TRBJ1-5, with no clear D. The sample consisted of PBMCs. As DNA, the CDR3 is TGTGCCAGCAGTGTCTTTAACAATCAGCCCCAGCATTTT. It is translated as CASSVFNNQPQHF.